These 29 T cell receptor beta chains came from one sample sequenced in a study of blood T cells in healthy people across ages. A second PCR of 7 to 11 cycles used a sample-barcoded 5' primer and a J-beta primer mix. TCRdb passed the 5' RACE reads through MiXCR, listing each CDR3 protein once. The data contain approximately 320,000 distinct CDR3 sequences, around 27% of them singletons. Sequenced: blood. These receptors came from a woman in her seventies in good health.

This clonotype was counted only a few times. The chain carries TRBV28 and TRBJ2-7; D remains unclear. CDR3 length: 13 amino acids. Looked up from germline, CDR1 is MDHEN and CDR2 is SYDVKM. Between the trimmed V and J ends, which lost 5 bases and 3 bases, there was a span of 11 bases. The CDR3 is CASSTGVDYEQYF. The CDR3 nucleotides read TGTGCCAGCAGTACTGGGGTTGACTACGAGCAGTACTTC.

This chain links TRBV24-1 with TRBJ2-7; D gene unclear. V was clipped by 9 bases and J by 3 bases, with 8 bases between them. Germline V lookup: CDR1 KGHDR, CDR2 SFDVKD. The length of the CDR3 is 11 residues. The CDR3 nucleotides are TGTGCCACCCTCTACAGCTACGAGCAGTACTTC. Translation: CATLYSYEQYF.

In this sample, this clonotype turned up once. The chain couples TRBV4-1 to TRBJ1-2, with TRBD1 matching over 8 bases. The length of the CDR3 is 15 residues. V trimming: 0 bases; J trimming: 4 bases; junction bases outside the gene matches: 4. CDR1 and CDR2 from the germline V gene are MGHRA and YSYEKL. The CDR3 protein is CASSQEGQGSYGYTF. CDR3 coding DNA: TGCGCCAGCAGCCAAGAAGGACAGGGAAGCTATGGCTACACCTTC.

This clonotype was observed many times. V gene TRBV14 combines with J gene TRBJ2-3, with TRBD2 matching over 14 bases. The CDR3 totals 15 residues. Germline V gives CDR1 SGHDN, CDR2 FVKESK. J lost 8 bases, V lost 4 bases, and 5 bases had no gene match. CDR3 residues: CASSPGLAGVRTQYF. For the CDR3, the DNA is TGTGCCAGCAGCCCGGGACTAGCGGGAGTACGTACGCAGTATTTT.

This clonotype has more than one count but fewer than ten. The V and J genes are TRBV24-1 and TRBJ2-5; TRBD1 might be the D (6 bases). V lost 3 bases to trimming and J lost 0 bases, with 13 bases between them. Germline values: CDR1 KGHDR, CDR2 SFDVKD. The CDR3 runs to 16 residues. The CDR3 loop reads CATSDNGSGDQETQYF. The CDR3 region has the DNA TGTGCCACCAGTGATAACGGTTCAGGGGACCAAGAGACCCAGTACTTC.

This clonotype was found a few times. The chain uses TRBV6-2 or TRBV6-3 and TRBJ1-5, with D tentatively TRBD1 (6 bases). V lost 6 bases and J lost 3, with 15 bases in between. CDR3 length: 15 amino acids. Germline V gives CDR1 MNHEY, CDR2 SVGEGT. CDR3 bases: TGTGCCAGCAGGCCAACAGGGCCTAACAATCAGCCCCAGCATTTT. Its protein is CASRPTGPNNQPQHF.

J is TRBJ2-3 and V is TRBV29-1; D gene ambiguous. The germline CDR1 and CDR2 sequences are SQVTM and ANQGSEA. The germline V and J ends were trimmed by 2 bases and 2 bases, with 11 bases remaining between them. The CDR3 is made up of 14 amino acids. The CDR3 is CSVEWGTATDTQYF. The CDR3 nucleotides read TGCAGCGTTGAATGGGGTACGGCCACAGATACGCAGTATTTT.

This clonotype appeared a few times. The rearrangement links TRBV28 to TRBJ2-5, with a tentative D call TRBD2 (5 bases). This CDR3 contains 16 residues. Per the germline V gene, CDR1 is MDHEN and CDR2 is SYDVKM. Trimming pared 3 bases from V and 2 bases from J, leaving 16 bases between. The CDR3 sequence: CASSLRARVNQETQYF. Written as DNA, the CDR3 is TGTGCCAGCAGTTTGCGGGCAAGGGTCAATCAAGAGACCCAGTACTTC.

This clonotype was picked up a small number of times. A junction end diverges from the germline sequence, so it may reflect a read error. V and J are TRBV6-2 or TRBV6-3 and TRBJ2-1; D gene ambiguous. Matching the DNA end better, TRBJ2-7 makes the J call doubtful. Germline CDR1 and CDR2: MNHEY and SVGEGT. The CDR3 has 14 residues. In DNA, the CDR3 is TGTGCCGGCAGTGACCGGACGGTTAGTGGCGAGCAGTACTTC. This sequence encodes CAGSDRTVSGEQYF.

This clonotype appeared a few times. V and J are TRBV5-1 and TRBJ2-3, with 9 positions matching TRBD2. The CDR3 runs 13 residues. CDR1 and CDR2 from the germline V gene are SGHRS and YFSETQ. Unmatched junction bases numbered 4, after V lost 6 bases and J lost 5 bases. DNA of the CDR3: TGCGCCAGCAACAGGCGGGGGGGAGATACGCAGTATTTT. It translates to CASNRRGGDTQYF.

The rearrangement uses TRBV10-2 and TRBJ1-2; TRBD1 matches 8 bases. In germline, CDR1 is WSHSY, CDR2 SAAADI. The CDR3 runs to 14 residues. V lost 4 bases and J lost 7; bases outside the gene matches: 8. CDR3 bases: TGCGCCAGCAGTGGGCCGGACAGGGTGCTTGGCTACACCTTC. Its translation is CASSGPDRVLGYTF.

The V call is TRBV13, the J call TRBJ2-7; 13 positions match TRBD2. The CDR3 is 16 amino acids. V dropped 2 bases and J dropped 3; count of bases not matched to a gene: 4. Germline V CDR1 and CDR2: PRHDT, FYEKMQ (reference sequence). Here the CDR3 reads CASSLRLAGGVYEQYF. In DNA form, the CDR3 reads TGTGCCAGCAGCTTAAGACTAGCGGGAGGTGTCTACGAGCAGTACTTC.

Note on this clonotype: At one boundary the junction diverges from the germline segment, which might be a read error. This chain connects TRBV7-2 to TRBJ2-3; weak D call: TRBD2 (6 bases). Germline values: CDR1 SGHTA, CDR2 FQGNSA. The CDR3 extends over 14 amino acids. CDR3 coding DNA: TGTGCCAGCAGCTTAGGCGGGGATACAGATACGCGGTATTTT. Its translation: CASSLGGDTDTRYF.

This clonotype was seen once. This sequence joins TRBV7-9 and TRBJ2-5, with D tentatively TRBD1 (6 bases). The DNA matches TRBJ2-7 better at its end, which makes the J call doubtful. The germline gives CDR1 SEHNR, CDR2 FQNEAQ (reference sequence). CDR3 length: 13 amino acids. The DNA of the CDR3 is TGTGCCAGCAGCTTAGCGACAGGCTACGAGCAGTACTTC. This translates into CASSLATGYEQYF.

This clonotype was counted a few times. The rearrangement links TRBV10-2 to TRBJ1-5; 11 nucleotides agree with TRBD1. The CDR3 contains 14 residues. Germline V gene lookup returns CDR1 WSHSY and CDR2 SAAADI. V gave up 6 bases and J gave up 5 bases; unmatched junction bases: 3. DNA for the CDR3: TGCGCCAGCAGGGACAGGGGGCAATATCAGCCCCAGCATTTT. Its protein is CASRDRGQYQPQHF.

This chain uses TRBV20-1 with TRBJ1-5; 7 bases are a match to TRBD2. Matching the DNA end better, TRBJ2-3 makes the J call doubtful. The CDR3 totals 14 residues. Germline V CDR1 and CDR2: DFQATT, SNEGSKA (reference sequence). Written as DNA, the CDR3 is TGCAGTGCTAGAGAAGGATCAGGGAGGGAGCCCCAGTATTTT. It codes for CSAREGSGREPQYF.

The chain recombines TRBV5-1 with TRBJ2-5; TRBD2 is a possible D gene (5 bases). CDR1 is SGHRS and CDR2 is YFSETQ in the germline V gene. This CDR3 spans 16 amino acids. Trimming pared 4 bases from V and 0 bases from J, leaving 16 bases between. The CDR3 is CASSPGLSWYQETQYF. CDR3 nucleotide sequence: TGCGCCAGCAGCCCCGGACTCTCCTGGTACCAAGAGACCCAGTACTTC. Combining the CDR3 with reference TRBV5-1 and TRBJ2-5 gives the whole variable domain KAGVTQTPRYLIKTRGQQVTLSCSPISGHRSVSWYQQTPGQGLQFLFEYFSETQRNKGNFPGRFSGRQFSNSRSEMNVSTLELGDSALYLCASSPGLSWYQETQYFGPGTRLLVL.

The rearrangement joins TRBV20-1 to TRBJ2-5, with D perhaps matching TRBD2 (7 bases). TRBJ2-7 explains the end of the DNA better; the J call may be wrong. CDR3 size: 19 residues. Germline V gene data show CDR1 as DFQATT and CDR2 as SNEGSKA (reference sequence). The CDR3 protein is CSARTELAGAGHLSYEQYF. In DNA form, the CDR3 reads TGCAGTGCTAGGACGGAGTTGGCGGGGGCGGGACACCTAAGCTACGAGCAGTACTTC.

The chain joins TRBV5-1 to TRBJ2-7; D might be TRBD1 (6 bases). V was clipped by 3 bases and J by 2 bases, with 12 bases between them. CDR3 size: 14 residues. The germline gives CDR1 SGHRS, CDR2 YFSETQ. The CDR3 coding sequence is TGCGCCAGCAGCTACCGGGACATAACCTACGAGCAGTACTTC. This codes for CASSYRDITYEQYF. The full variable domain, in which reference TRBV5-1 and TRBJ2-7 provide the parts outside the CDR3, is KAGVTQTPRYLIKTRGQQVTLSCSPISGHRSVSWYQQTPGQGLQFLFEYFSETQRNKGNFPGRFSGRQFSNSRSEMNVSTLELGDSALYLCASSYRDITYEQYFGPGTRLTVT.

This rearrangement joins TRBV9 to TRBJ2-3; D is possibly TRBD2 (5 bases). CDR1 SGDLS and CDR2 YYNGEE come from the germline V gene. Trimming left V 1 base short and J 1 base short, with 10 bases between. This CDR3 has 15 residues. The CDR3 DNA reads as TGTGCCAGCAGCGTAAGGGAGTCGGGCACAGATACGCAGTATTTT. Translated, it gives CASSVRESGTDTQYF.

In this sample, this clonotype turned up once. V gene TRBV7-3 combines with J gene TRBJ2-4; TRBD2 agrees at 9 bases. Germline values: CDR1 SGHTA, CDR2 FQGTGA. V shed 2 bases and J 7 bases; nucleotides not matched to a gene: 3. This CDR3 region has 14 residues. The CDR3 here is CASSLVAGANIQYF. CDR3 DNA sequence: TGTGCCAGCAGCTTAGTAGCGGGAGCGAACATTCAGTACTTC.

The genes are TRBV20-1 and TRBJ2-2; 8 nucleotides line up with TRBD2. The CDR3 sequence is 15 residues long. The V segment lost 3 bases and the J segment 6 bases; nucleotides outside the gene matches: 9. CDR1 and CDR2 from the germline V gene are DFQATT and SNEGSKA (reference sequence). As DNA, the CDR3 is TGCAGTGCTAGGGTTAGCGGGATCGATTCCGGGGAGCTGTTTTTT. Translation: CSARVSGIDSGELFF.

The CDR3 region is CASSLTAGTSGRNEQFF. The CDR3 nucleotides are TGTGCCAGCAGCTTAACCGCCGGGACTAGCGGGCGGAATGAGCAGTTCTTC. The chain carries TRBV7-3 and TRBJ2-5; 12 bases agree with TRBD2. The J call may be faulty, since TRBJ2-1 better matches the DNA end. Germline V gene lookup returns CDR1 SGHTA and CDR2 FQGTGA. The CDR3 totals 17 residues.

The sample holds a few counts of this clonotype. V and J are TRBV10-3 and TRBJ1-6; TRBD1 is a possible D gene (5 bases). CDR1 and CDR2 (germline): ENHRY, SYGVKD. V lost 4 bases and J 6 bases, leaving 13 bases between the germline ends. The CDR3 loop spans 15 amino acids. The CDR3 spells CAISGWDGLNSPLHF. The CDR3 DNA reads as TGTGCCATCAGTGGTTGGGACGGACTTAATTCACCCCTCCACTTT.

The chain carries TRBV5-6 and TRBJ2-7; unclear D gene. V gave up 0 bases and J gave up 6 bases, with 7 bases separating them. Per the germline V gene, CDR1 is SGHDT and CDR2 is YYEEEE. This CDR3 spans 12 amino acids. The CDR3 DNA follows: TGTGCCAGCAGCTTGGCCAAGGGCGAGCAGTACTTC. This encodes CASSLAKGEQYF.

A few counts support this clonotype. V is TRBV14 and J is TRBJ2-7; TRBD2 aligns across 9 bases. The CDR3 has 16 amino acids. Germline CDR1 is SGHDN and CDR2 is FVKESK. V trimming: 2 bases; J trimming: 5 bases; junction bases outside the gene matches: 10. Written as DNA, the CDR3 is TGTGCCAGCAGCCAACTCACGGGACTAGCATGGGACGAGCAGTACTTC. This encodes CASSQLTGLAWDEQYF.

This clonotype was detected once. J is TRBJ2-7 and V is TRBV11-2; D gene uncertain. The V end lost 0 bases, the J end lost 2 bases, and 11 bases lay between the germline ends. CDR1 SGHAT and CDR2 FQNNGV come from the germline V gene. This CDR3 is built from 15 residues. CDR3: CASSLEVVITYEQYF. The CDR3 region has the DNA TGTGCCAGCAGCTTAGAGGTTGTCATCACCTACGAGCAGTACTTC.

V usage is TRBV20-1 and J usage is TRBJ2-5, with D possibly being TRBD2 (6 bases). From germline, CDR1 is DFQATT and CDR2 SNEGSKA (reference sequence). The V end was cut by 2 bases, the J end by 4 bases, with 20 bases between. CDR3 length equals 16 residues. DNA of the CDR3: TGCAGTGCTAGACCTTCGAACGGGAGATTTGGAGAGACCCAGTACTTC. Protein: CSARPSNGRFGETQYF.

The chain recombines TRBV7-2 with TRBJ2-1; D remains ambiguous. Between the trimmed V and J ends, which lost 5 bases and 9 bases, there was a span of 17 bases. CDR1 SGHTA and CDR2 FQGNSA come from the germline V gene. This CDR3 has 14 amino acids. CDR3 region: CASSRRAPPGEQFF. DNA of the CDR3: TGTGCCAGCAGCCGCCGGGCCCCCCCGGGTGAGCAGTTCTTC.